This T cell receptor (beta chain) was identified during a study of blood T cell repertoires in COVID-19. Turning to the study itself: Sites in the United States, Italy and Spain provided acute and convalescent COVID-19 samples. PBMCs, B-cell-depleted T cells, or T cells were the source of the cDNA or gDNA that made up the material.

The germline V gene encodes CDR1 SEHNR and CDR2 FQNEAQ (reference sequence). The CDR3 loop spans 15 amino acids. The V end lost 4 bases, the J end lost 2 bases, and 13 bases lay between the germline ends. In the authors' methods: How many nucleated cells were present was estimated from reference gene primer amplification. Profiling relied on immunoSEQ multiplex PCR, and the TCRdb table lists in-frame clones only, not all of them. The DNA was the basis for D and trimming; V, J and clone size are from that table. The sample holds roughly 480,000 clones, approximately 89% seen once. The sample was peripheral blood. This rearrangement joins TRBV7-9 to TRBJ2-3; D gene ambiguous. This clonotype was sampled from a man younger than 30 with COVID-19, enrolled during active disease. The CDR3 DNA is TGTGCCAGCAGCTCATTCTCCGGTCCCACAGATACGCAGTATTTT. As protein: CASSSFSGPTDTQYF.